Each of the 28 T cell receptor beta chains below was sequenced from the same sample in a study of blood T cell repertoires in COVID-19. Clones were read by immunoSEQ multiplex PCR, and TCRdb kept only the in-frame ones, dropping some. The data show around 210,000 clones, 86% seen once. Sample: peripheral blood. Receptor source: a woman in her 70s with acute or convalescent COVID-19.

The count of this clone is one. This sequence joins TRBV3-1 (or the pseudogene TRBV3-2) and TRBJ2-1; D is undetermined. The CDR3 runs to 13 residues. V was trimmed by 0 bases and J by 9 bases, leaving 9 bases between them. From germline, CDR1 is LGHDT and CDR2 YNNKEL (reference sequence). Written as DNA, the CDR3 is TGTGCCAGCAGCCAAGAGGTCCGGAGTGAGCAGTTCTTC. The encoded protein is CASSQEVRSEQFF.

The chain employs TRBV19 and TRBJ1-2; 9 bases map to TRBD1. This CDR3 spans 15 amino acids. Germline CDR1 reads LNHDA; CDR2 reads SQIVND (reference sequence). Germline trimming cut 3 bases from V and 2 bases from J; bases unmatched to any gene: 4. In DNA, the CDR3 is TGTGCCAGTAGTATCCCGGGACAGGGAAACTATGGCTACACCTTC. It is translated as CASSIPGQGNYGYTF.

This clone was observed a handful of times. The chain carries TRBV4-1 and TRBJ1-5; 8 bases are shared with TRBD1. Germline V gene sequence: CDR1 MGHRA, CDR2 YSYEKL. The J segment lost 7 bases and the V segment lost 3 bases, leaving 11 bases of the junction unmatched. This CDR3 comprises 16 residues. CDR3 amino acids: CASSHLDRGWNQPQHF. DNA for the CDR3: TGCGCCAGCAGCCACCTAGACAGGGGATGGAACCAGCCCCAGCATTTT.

This clone was seen just once. The chain couples TRBV6-2 or TRBV6-3 to TRBJ2-2, with TRBD2 matching over 8 bases. Germline assignment: CDR1 MNHEY and CDR2 SVGEGT. The CDR3 runs 17 residues. The trim removed 5 bases at V and 6 bases at J, leaving 14 bases unmatched. The CDR3, as DNA: TGTGCCAGCAGTCCCCCTTGGCAAGCGGGAGAATCCGGGGAGCTGTTTTTT. Its protein is CASSPPWQAGESGELFF.

The chain carries TRBV4-2 and TRBJ2-2; tentative D call: TRBD1 (5 bases). This CDR3 is 14 amino acids long. With 1 base removed from V and 6 bases from J, the gap between germline ends came to 9 bases. Germline V gene data show CDR1 as LGHNA and CDR2 as YNFKEQ. The CDR3 spells CASSQAGIPGELFF. The CDR3 DNA is TGTGCCAGCAGCCAAGCAGGGATCCCCGGGGAGCTGTTTTTT.

Only one count was recorded for this clone. This chain uses TRBV11-1 with TRBJ2-1; 9 bases line up with TRBD1. Germline assignment: CDR1 SGHAT and CDR2 FQDESV (reference sequence). The CDR3 consists of 15 residues. The V segment lost 5 bases and the J segment 9 bases; nucleotides outside the gene matches: 11. CDR3 amino acids: CASSHLGQGIGEQFF. The CDR3 coding sequence is TGTGCCAGCAGCCACTTGGGACAGGGTATTGGTGAGCAGTTCTTC.

The chain combines TRBV10-3 with TRBJ2-5, with D perhaps matching TRBD2 (5 bases). Germline CDR1 reads ENHRY; CDR2 reads SYGVKD. This CDR3 has 16 residues. V shed 4 bases and J shed 7 bases, with 22 bases lying between them. The CDR3 sequence is CAISGPGRDPDGTQYF. In DNA form, the CDR3 reads TGTGCCATCAGTGGACCCGGACGGGATCCCGACGGGACCCAGTACTTC.

The chain recombines TRBV20-1 with TRBJ2-1; weak D call: TRBD2 (6 bases). Germline CDR1 and CDR2: DFQATT and SNEGSKA (reference sequence). V lost 3 bases, J lost 6 bases, and 15 bases lay in between. The CDR3 length is 14 residues. The CDR3 DNA is TGCAGTGCTAGTCATAGCGCGGGGATCAATGAGCAGTTCTTC. It is translated as CSASHSAGINEQFF.

The chain is built from TRBV19 and TRBJ1-1; possible D gene TRBD1, 6 bases. This CDR3 comprises 17 residues. Germline CDR1 LNHDA, CDR2 SQIVND (reference sequence). Deletions cut 1 base from V and 0 bases from J, with 15 bases between. Here the CDR3 reads CASSIGGGTPMNTEAFF. The CDR3 DNA is TGTGCCAGTAGTATAGGAGGGGGAACCCCGATGAACACTGAAGCTTTCTTT.

The rearrangement links TRBV24-1 to TRBJ2-3, with TRBD1 matching 10 bases. This CDR3 is 14 amino acids long. The V gene's germline CDR1 is KGHDR and CDR2 SFDVKD. With 9 bases clipped from V and 4 bases from J, the junction kept 6 bases outside the gene matches. CDR3 coding DNA: TGTGCCACCTCGGGGGACAGGGGTTCAGATACGCAGTATTTT. It encodes CATSGDRGSDTQYF.

The chain carries TRBV5-1 and TRBJ1-1; 7 bases match TRBD1. The CDR3 covers 15 residues. V gave up 2 bases and J gave up 3 bases; unmatched junction bases: 7. The germline V gene encodes CDR1 SGHRS and CDR2 YFSETQ. DNA for the CDR3: TGCGCCAGCAGCTTCGGGGACAGTAGGGACACTGAAGCTTTCTTT. Residues: CASSFGDSRDTEAFF. The whole variable domain, filled in from reference TRBV5-1 and TRBJ1-1, reads KAGVTQTPRYLIKTRGQQVTLSCSPISGHRSVSWYQQTPGQGLQFLFEYFSETQRNKGNFPGRFSGRQFSNSRSEMNVSTLELGDSALYLCASSFGDSRDTEAFFGQGTRLTVV.

Comment on this clone: Other nucleotide sequences from this sample produce the same CDR3. V gene TRBV19 combines with J gene TRBJ1-1; 7 nucleotides line up with TRBD1. Trimming at V came to 1 base and at J to 4 bases, leaving 3 bases not matched to a gene. In germline, CDR1 is LNHDA, CDR2 SQIVND (reference sequence). This CDR3 is built from 14 residues. The DNA of the CDR3 is TGTGCCAGTAGTATAGGGACAGGTCGCACTGAAGCTTTCTTT. Translating gives CASSIGTGRTEAFF.

The chain has TRBV19 and TRBJ1-4, with a tentative D call TRBD1 (6 bases). CDR1 LNHDA and CDR2 SQIVND come from the germline V gene (reference sequence). CDR3 length: 15 residues. Between the trimmed V and J ends, which lost 9 bases and 0 bases, there was a span of 14 bases. The CDR3 nucleotides are TGTGCCAGCCACAGGGAGCCGGCAACTAATGAAAAACTGTTTTTT. Amino acid sequence: CASHREPATNEKLFF.

V is TRBV24-1 and J is TRBJ2-7; D remains ambiguous. CDR3 length: 14 residues. The V end lost 0 bases, the J end lost 2 bases, and 7 bases lay between the germline ends. Per germline, CDR1 KGHDR and CDR2 SFDVKD. The CDR3 here is CATSDLGSPYEQYF. DNA of the CDR3: TGTGCCACCAGTGATTTGGGTAGCCCCTACGAGCAGTACTTC.

This clone was found a few times. The chain is built from TRBV3-1 (or the pseudogene TRBV3-2) and TRBJ2-5; D is ambiguous. Germline V lookup: CDR1 LGHDT, CDR2 YNNKEL (reference sequence). The CDR3 length is 13 residues. Trimming took off 1 base at V and 7 bases at J, with 10 bases between the two ends. Here the CDR3 reads CASSQGIPGTQYF. In DNA form, the CDR3 reads TGTGCCAGCAGCCAAGGAATCCCGGGGACCCAGTACTTC.

The chain carries TRBV5-1 and TRBJ1-6; D may be TRBD1 (5 bases). This CDR3 region has 13 residues. V gave up 3 bases and J gave up 8 bases, with 9 bases separating them. Looked up from germline, CDR1 is SGHRS and CDR2 is YFSETQ. The CDR3 sequence is CASSSQGDSPLHF. CDR3 nucleotides: TGCGCCAGCAGCTCGCAAGGGGATTCACCCCTCCACTTT.

The rearrangement links TRBV21-1 to TRBJ1-4; TRBD1 is the table's D call and was not checked against the DNA. TRBV21-1 is termed a pseudogene. The CDR3 spans 15 residues. The CDR3 DNA is TGTGCCAGCAACCCCTGGGGCCGGCCTAATGAAAAACTGTTTTTT. It yields the protein CASNPWGRPNEKLFF.

The V call is TRBV5-1, the J call TRBJ2-7; weak D call: TRBD1 (6 bases). V lost 0 bases, J lost 2 bases, and 9 bases lay in between. CDR1 SGHRS and CDR2 YFSETQ come from the germline V gene. CDR3 length: 14 amino acids. The CDR3 spells CASSLEDRAYEQYF. The CDR3 DNA sequence: TGCGCCAGCAGCTTGGAGGACAGAGCCTACGAGCAGTACTTC.

The chain has TRBV7-6 and TRBJ2-2; 9 bases map to TRBD2. CDR1 and CDR2 (germline): SGHVS, FNYEAQ. Germline trimming cut 1 base from V and 2 bases from J; bases unmatched to any gene: 2. The length of the CDR3 is 16 residues. CDR3 region: CASSLGLAVNTGELFF. CDR3 bases: TGTGCCAGCAGCTTAGGACTAGCGGTAAACACCGGGGAGCTGTTTTTT.

The chain joins TRBV7-3 to TRBJ2-7; 7 bases fit TRBD1. Trimming took 4 bases from V and 5 from J; bases not matched to a gene: 11. The CDR3 extends over 15 amino acids. Per the germline V gene, CDR1 is SGHTA and CDR2 is FQGTGA. The CDR3 nucleotides are TGTGCCAGCAGCTCTCGACAGGGACCAGTTAACGAGCAGTACTTC. Amino acids: CASSSRQGPVNEQYF. Combining the CDR3 with reference TRBV7-3 and TRBJ2-7 gives the whole variable domain GAGVSQTPSNKVTEKGKYVELRCDPISGHTALYWYRQSLGQGPEFLIYFQGTGAADDSGLPNDRFFAVRPEGSVSTLKIQRTERGDSAVYLCASSSRQGPVNEQYFGPGTRLTVT.

Here the CDR3 reads CASLAQGARNYGYTF. DNA of the CDR3: TGTGCCAGTCTCGCCCAGGGGGCCCGGAACTATGGCTACACCTTC. The V and J genes are TRBV19 and TRBJ1-2, with 8 bases aligning to TRBD1. Trimming at V came to 8 bases and at J to 2 bases, leaving 10 bases not matched to a gene. Germline values: CDR1 LNHDA, CDR2 SQIVND (reference sequence). The CDR3 is 15 amino acids.

The chain carries TRBV10-2 and TRBJ2-1, with a tentative D call TRBD2 (5 bases). The V gene lost 0 bases and the J gene lost 6 bases, with 9 bases spanning the gap. Germline lookup yields CDR1 WSHSY and CDR2 SAAADI. The length of the CDR3 is 14 residues. DNA for the CDR3: TGCGCCAGCAGTGAGTCGACTACGCTCAATGAGCAGTTCTTC. This gives the protein CASSESTTLNEQFF.

CDR3 sequence (DNA): TGTGCCAGCAGCTATAGCGGACAGGGTAGTGAAAAACTGTTTTTT. Translated, it gives CASSYSGQGSEKLFF. The chain employs TRBV7-2 and TRBJ1-4; 8 bases are shared with TRBD1. This CDR3 spans 15 amino acids. Germline V CDR1 and CDR2: SGHTA, FQGNSA. V gave up 4 bases and J gave up 7 bases; unmatched junction bases: 8.

This rearrangement joins TRBV28 to TRBJ1-2; D ambiguous. Per the germline V gene, CDR1 is MDHEN and CDR2 is SYDVKM. Trimming took 4 bases from V and 5 from J, leaving 8 bases between them. The CDR3 length is 12 residues. The chain's CDR3 is CASSYSLYGYTF. The CDR3 nucleotides read TGTGCCAGCAGTTACTCTCTATATGGCTACACCTTC.

This clone was counted many times. The V and J genes are TRBV27 and TRBJ2-3, with a tentative D call TRBD2 (6 bases). The CDR3 contains 15 residues. Germline V gene lookup returns CDR1 MNHEY and CDR2 SMNVEV (reference sequence). V was pared by 5 bases and J by 1 base, with 13 bases between. CDR3 sequence reads: CASSGGASGTDTQYF. CDR3 nucleotide sequence: TGTGCCAGCAGTGGTGGGGCTAGCGGCACAGATACGCAGTATTTT.

The gene calls are TRBV19 and TRBJ1-5; 10 bases fit TRBD1. The germline gives CDR1 LNHDA, CDR2 SQIVND (reference sequence). J lost 5 bases, V lost 6 bases, and 13 bases had no gene match. This CDR3 has 17 residues. In DNA, the CDR3 is TGTGCCAGTAGAGGTTCTCCGACAGGGGGCGCCGATCAGCCCCAGCATTTT. Its translation is CASRGSPTGGADQPQHF.

This sequence joins TRBV7-2 and TRBJ2-3; 8 bases fit TRBD1. V lost 3 bases and J lost 6; bases outside the gene matches: 5. CDR1 is SGHTA and CDR2 is FQGNSA in the germline V gene. CDR3 length equals 14 residues. This chain's CDR3 is CASSFPDREDTQYF. CDR3 sequence (DNA): TGTGCCAGCAGCTTTCCGGACAGGGAGGATACGCAGTATTTT.

The chain couples TRBV11-2 to TRBJ2-1, with 7 bases identical to TRBD1. The CDR3 has 14 amino acids. The germline V gene has CDR1 SGHAT and CDR2 FQNNGV. Trimming removed 1 base from V and 10 bases from J; junction bases left unmatched: 7. CDR3: CASSLGGGRDEQFF. CDR3 DNA: TGTGCCAGCAGCTTAGGAGGGGGCCGGGACGAGCAGTTCTTC.